These T cell receptor beta chains were read from a single sample in a study of blood T cell repertoires in COVID-19. Data came from immunoSEQ multiplex PCR; TCRdb stores just in-frame clones and leaves some out. The sample lists around 220,000 clones, around 75% seen once, with roughly 5% in the top ten. Material: peripheral blood. These receptors were obtained from a human donor in a cohort sampled during active COVID-19. Both conserved end residues are trimmed from each CDR3. Only some rows state a clone size, as once, few, many or a class for expanded clones.

V gene	J gene	clone size	CDR3 protein
TRBV3-1/TRBV3-2	TRBJ2-2	-	ASSQAAGGATGELF
TRBV18	TRBJ2-1	once	ASSPPPDSYNEQF
TRBV6-5	TRBJ1-1	-	ASCRLFATEAF
TRBV28	TRBJ1-1	-	ASSSVNTEAF
TRBV18	TRBJ2-3	-	ASSPGLAGVTSSTDTQY
TRBV5-5	TRBJ1-6	-	ASSLGARTLVYNSPLH
TRBV4-1	TRBJ2-7	few	ASSQVTSGSTGQY
TRBV28	TRBJ1-1	-	ASGLRTRNTEAF
TRBV5-6	TRBJ1-2	-	ASSFVGGQDYGYT
TRBV5-5	TRBJ2-2	-	ASSVTSTNTGELF
TRBV10-3	TRBJ1-5	-	AIMEGRGQPQH
TRBV7-2	TRBJ2-1	-	ASSSYSGTMFGF
TRBV30	TRBJ2-7	-	AWNWGAGDPYEQY
TRBV7-2	TRBJ2-7	-	ASRPGTGIYEQY
TRBV4-3	TRBJ2-1	-	ASSQRGSGRNEQF
TRBV7-9	TRBJ1-3	-	ASSSQGTGNTIY
TRBV20-1	TRBJ2-4	-	SASRGPLAKNIQY
TRBV28	TRBJ2-7	once	ASSLSGTGFYEQY
TRBV24-1	TRBJ2-2	-	ATSDRDRGGTGELF
TRBV5-1	TRBJ1-1	-	ASSLVRGRTEAF
TRBV12-3/TRBV12-4	TRBJ1-2	-	ASSHGIRYGYT
TRBV7-9	TRBJ2-6	few	ASSYDRITSGANVLT
TRBV6-6	TRBJ1-5	-	ASSQPGQGAQPQH
TRBV7-9	TRBJ2-2	-	ASSLTGELF
TRBV27	TRBJ2-6	-	ASSLQGTSGSLWANVLT
TRBV7-9	TRBJ1-3	-	ASSVQSSGNTIY
TRBV5-1	TRBJ2-3	-	ASRLDRGGTDTQY
TRBV27	TRBJ1-5	-	ASSFRRQGGNQPQH
TRBV18	TRBJ2-7	-	ASSLTSGNEQY
TRBV25-1	TRBJ2-7	-	ASKGQTPYEQY
TRBV28	TRBJ1-2	few	ASSPDRLYGYT
TRBV6-5	TRBJ2-3	-	ASRPTGQATDTQY
TRBV5-1	TRBJ2-7	-	ASSLGTGTRHGSYEQY
TRBV5-4	TRBJ2-7	many	ASSLGGGSYEQY
TRBV4-2	TRBJ2-7	-	ASSQEANSYEQY
TRBV6-5	TRBJ1-1	-	ASSYGGGGTEAF
TRBV14	TRBJ2-2	-	ASSQTGGALTGELF
TRBV7-2	TRBJ2-7	-	ASTRTGGSYEQY
TRBV6-2/TRBV6-3	TRBJ1-5	once	ASSSQQGAMHQPQH
TRBV7-9	TRBJ2-7	-	ASSLDRTGYSYEQY
TRBV28	TRBJ2-7	once	ASSSSPGSDYEQY
TRBV2	TRBJ1-5	-	ASSEESPANQPQH
TRBV19	TRBJ1-5	-	ASSIAFGNNQPQH
TRBV5-6	TRBJ1-1	-	ASRGTGEKTEAF
TRBV30	TRBJ2-1	-	ACSGTSGRAVQTEQF
TRBV5-1	TRBJ2-7	once	ASSLGGAASSYEQY
TRBV4-3	TRBJ2-7	-	ASSQDQGRSYEQY
TRBV4-3	TRBJ2-3	once	ASSQEGTGRNTQY
TRBV6-2/TRBV6-3	TRBJ1-4	once	ASSLWTAEKLF
TRBV6-2/TRBV6-3	TRBJ1-5	-	ASSYRGREPQH
TRBV5-1	TRBJ2-7	-	ASRPPDRISYEQY
TRBV11-1	TRBJ2-5	-	ASRSGTGDVETQY
TRBV14	TRBJ1-1	-	ASSPYRETDTEAF
TRBV7-3	TRBJ2-1	-	ASSLTSRGNEQF
TRBV10-3	TRBJ2-7	-	AISDPGLAGGAYEQY
TRBV6-2/TRBV6-3	TRBJ2-1	-	ASSYRAGTSSYNEQF
TRBV6-6	TRBJ1-4	-	ASSPGTGGFREKLF